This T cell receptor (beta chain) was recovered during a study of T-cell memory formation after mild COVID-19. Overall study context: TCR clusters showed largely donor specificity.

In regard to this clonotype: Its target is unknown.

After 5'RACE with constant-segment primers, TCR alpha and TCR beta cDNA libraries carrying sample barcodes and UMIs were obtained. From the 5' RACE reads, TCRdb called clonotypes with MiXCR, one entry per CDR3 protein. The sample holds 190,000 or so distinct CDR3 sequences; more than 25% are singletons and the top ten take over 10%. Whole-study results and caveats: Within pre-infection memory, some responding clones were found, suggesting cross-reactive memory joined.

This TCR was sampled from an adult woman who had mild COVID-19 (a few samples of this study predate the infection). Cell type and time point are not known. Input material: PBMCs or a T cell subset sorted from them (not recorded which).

Written as DNA, the CDR3 is TGTGCCAGCAGTGCCCAGTCGACTGAAGCTTTCTTT. Protein product: CASSAQSTEAFF. The V and J genes are TRBV12-3 or TRBV12-4 and TRBJ1-1, with D unclear. The CDR3 is 12 residues long. V gave up 5 bases and J gave up 5 bases, with 9 bases separating them.